This TCR beta chain came from a study of shared clonotypes between healthy human individuals. The CDR3 contains 13 residues. CDR1 and CDR2 from the germline V gene are LNHDA and SQIVND (reference sequence). The V end was cut by 5 bases, the J end by 4 bases, with 10 bases between. General study points: Having only a few donors restricted how much genetic and exposure-history diversity was captured. Naive CD4 clonotype sharing across several donors was approximately 5%.

With regard to this clone: Its target is not known.

Assay used: immunoSEQ multiplex PCR; TCRdb lists only in-frame clones, some missing. Of 700,000 or so clones detected, about two thirds appear once; the ten largest clones hold 1.8%. This TCR derives from a woman between 25 and 40 years old in good health. Sequenced input: memory CD4+ T cells sorted from blood. Subset meaning: CD45RA-negative fraction. This chain connects TRBV19 to TRBJ2-3; no definite D call. CDR3 residues: CASSPTRADTQYF. The CDR3 coding sequence is TGTGCCAGTAGTCCGACCCGGGCAGATACGCAGTATTTT. The whole variable domain, filled in from reference TRBV19 and TRBJ2-3, reads DGGITQSPKYLFRKEGQNVTLSCEQNLNHDAMYWYRQDPGQGLRLIYYSQIVNDFQKGDIAEGYSVSREKKESFPLTVTSAQKNPTAFYLCASSPTRADTQYFGPGTRLTVL.